The clone carrying this T cell receptor beta chain came up a few times. Its target is not known. The length of the CDR3 is 13 residues. Germline CDR1 and CDR2: LNHNV and YYDKDF (reference sequence). V was cut by 3 bases and J by 6 bases, with 11 bases left in between. Included in the TCR beta cDNA libraries were unique molecular identifiers. Between about 1 and 11 million T cells gave rise to some 450,000 cDNA molecules. MiXCR was run by TCRdb on the PCR reads, yielding one entry per CDR3 protein. The sample contains about 680,000 distinct CDR3 sequences, 55% to 60% of which appear only once. The data are from a study of post-analysis software for immune sequencing data. At the level of the study: Disease courses included relapsing-remitting, secondary progressive and progressive-relapsing multiple sclerosis. Broader study findings: Pronounced co-clustering by F measure was evident among identically batched samples. Comparison of patients with controls showed 4 to 6 TRBV segments more frequent in patients, TRBV5-6, TRBV5-1 and TRBV20-1 among them. Controls showed significantly higher normalized Chao1 diversity than did multiple sclerosis patients.

This sequence joins TRBV15 and TRBJ1-2; D not resolved. The sequence was collected from a girl aged 2 to 10 with multiple sclerosis. The source material was blood. The CDR3 sequence: CATSSRGFDGYTF. The CDR3 DNA follows: TGTGCCACCAGCAGCCGGGGTTTTGATGGCTACACCTTC. Supplemented by reference TRBV15 and TRBJ1-2, the full variable domain reads DAMVIQNPRYQVTQFGKPVTLSCSQTLNHNVMYWYQQKSSQAPKLLFHYYDKDFNNEADTPDNFQSRRPNTSFCFLDIRSPGLGDTAMYLCATSSRGFDGYTFGSGTRLTVV.